What follows is one T cell receptor (beta chain) and its context. The antigen this receptor binds is unknown. Base qualities were left out, and no much larger clone turns up one base away. To estimate absolute template abundance from read counts, synthetic TCR analog templates were spiked into each PCR. The immunoSEQ assay used bias-controlled V and J gene primers to amplify TCRbeta CDR3 regions from genomic DNA. Sequencing of rearranged TCRbeta segments was done at approximately 20X coverage. The study's own analysis went as follows. Clustering was used to correct sequencing errors, and CDR3s were annotated against IMGT to assign V, D and J genes. Downstream analyses used only productive TCRbeta rearrangements, leaving out any out-of-frame or stop-codon sequences. Clonality was computed as one minus Shannon entropy normalized by the log of the number of unique productive sequences. Fisher's exact test with Benjamini-Hochberg correction, at a threshold of adjusted p below 0.01, was used to find clones that differed between time points or between blood and tumor. This immuneACCESS table, as held by TCRdb, lists in-frame sequences with V and J called but not all clones. Of the missing ones, under half trace to an unresolved V gene in checked studies; the others have no known cause. The D gene and trimming were derived from the DNA, and the V and J assignments and clone size from that table. The sample data list tens of thousands of clones, and 90% of these were observed just once. Jointly, the top ten make up around 1.7% of the sample.

The data belong to a study of PD-L1 blockade in urothelial cancer (TCRdb year 2017). At the level of the whole study: Every patient began therapy in 2014 and was given atezolizumab 1,200 mg intravenously every 3 weeks. About 90% of the roughly 29 patients were identified as males with urothelial cancer of bladder origin, and a prior smoking history was reported by 18 of 29 patients. An ECOG performance status of 0 or 1 was recorded for the patients, and 0 to 3 prior chemotherapy regimens had been received by the patients. Blood samples were analyzed 3 weeks after the start of treatment (second dose) and 6 weeks after the start of treatment. Blood samples gave median yields of around 150,000 T cells and more than 80,000 unique TCRs, along with a median clonality of 0.080. The study, an exploratory multi-omic analysis, examined somatic, immune and clinical correlates of response to PD-L1 blockade with atezolizumab in urothelial cancer. Pretreatment tumor samples, along with matched peripheral blood serially collected before and after atezolizumab treatment, were subjected to TCR sequencing. Durable clinical benefit meant progression-free survival longer than 6 months, and TCR features were also tested against progression-free and overall survival. In the same patients who had TCR sequencing, pretreatment tumors also underwent whole exome sequencing and RNA sequencing. Eight to ten patients achieved durable clinical benefit and some 21 did not. Pretreatment blood TCR-seq was available for nearly 30 patients, at least one posttreatment blood collection was obtained for some 24 patients, and tumor TCR-seq was available for some 24 patients. What the research found in general, with its limitations: Patients with durable benefit showed greater expansion of tumor-associated TCR clones in peripheral blood 3 weeks after starting treatment (n ≈ 21, p = 0.022). Improved progression-free and overall survival was associated with having pretreatment peripheral blood TCR clonality below the median. Because the sample size was small (n = 29) and many of the analyses were exploratory, the results are meant to be hypothesis-generating.

Counted from cysteine to phenylalanine, this CDR3 has 12 amino acids. Of all the DNA, just the CDR3 is kept, 36 bases in frame from base 1. CDR1 LNHDA and CDR2 SQIVND are derived from the germline V gene (reference sequence). V lost 3 bases and J lost 3 bases; the stretch between them is 5 bases long. What this sample's time point label stands for: pretreatment peripheral blood. A total of about 31 patients with locally advanced or metastatic urothelial carcinoma, treated at Memorial Sloan Kettering on a trial protocol, made up the cohort. Peripheral blood mononuclear cells were collected pretreatment and during treatment, at between 1 and 8 total time points per patient. The Qiagen DNeasy Blood extraction kit was used to purify genomic DNA from total PBMCs and tumor samples. Collected pretreatment and during treatment, PBMCs were isolated and stored as previously described.

The sequences come from PBMCs, collected around atezolizumab (anti-PD-L1) treatment. The receptor comes from a man between 60 and 75 years old with urothelial cancer. The chain is made from TRBV19 and TRBJ2-5; there is no confident call for the D gene. The DNA is as follows: TGTGCCAGTAGTATGGCAAAAGAGACCCAGTACTTC. This translates into CASSMAKETQYF.